This is a list of T cell receptor beta chains from one sample in a study of T cells after yellow fever vaccination. TCRdb re-called the 5' RACE reads through MiXCR, storing one row per CDR3 protein. The sample lists 110,000 or so distinct CDR3 sequences; roughly 6.8% were seen once. The sequencing used CD4+ T cells sorted from PBMCs, collected about 41 days after the first yellow fever vaccination. These receptors originate from a man aged 18 to 29 who received the YFV17D yellow fever vaccine. CDR3s include the opening cysteine and the closing phenylalanine or tryptophan. A D gene is named only where the DNA matches it firmly. Only part of the rows carry a size: once, few, many, or a class if the clone is expanded.

D gene,clone size,J gene,V gene,CDR3 DNA,CDR3 protein
-,many,TRBJ1-5,TRBV6-5,TGTGCCAGCAGTTACTCGTTTAGCGGGCGCCCGGGTCAGCCCCAGCATTTT,CASSYSFSGRPGQPQHF
-,-,TRBJ1-2,TRBV24-1,TGTGCCACTAGCTGCGGGTATGGCTACACCTTC,CATSCGYGYTF
-,-,TRBJ2-5,TRBV24-1,TGTGCCACCAGTAGTACCGGCTTAAGCGGAGAGACCCAGTACTTC,CATSSTGLSGETQYF
-,-,TRBJ2-1,TRBV6-2/TRBV6-3,TGTGCCAGCAGTTATACTAGCATGTCCTACAATGAGCAGTTCTTC,CASSYTSMSYNEQFF
-,many,TRBJ2-3,TRBV7-9,TGTGCCAGCAGCTTTGGGAGAACTAGCACAGATACGCAGTATTTT,CASSFGRTSTDTQYF
TRBD2,many,TRBJ2-3,TRBV7-2,TGTGCCAGCAGCTTTGGGACTAGCGGGGGGGGGGCAGATACGCAGTATTTT,CASSFGTSGGGADTQYF
-,many,TRBJ2-3,TRBV5-1,TGCGCCAGCAGCTTCCGGCCCGGGAGCACAGATACGCAGTATTTT,CASSFRPGSTDTQYF
-,many,TRBJ2-7,TRBV7-3,TGTGCCAGCAGCTTATGGGACACAACCCCGCAGTACTTC,CASSLWDTTPQYF
-,-,TRBJ2-5,TRBV3-1,TGTGCCAGCAGCCAAATTTCGGTTGCGGTGGAGACCCAGTACTTC,CASSQISVAVETQYF
TRBD2,-,TRBJ2-3,TRBV5-1,TGCGCCAGCAGCCTAGGGACTACTCCGGCGGATACGCAGTATTTT,CASSLGTTPADTQYF
-,many,TRBJ2-1,TRBV7-9,TGTGCCAGCAGCTCACCGCCCCGGTTCAACAATGAGCAGTTCTTC,CASSSPPRFNNEQFF
TRBD2,many,TRBJ2-1,TRBV20-1,TGCAGTGCTAGCGGCCTAGCGGGTATCAATGAGCAGTTCTTC,CSASGLAGINEQFF
-,many,TRBJ2-1,TRBV6-2/TRBV6-3,TGTGCCAGCAGTTACGAGGTATGGGTCTCTGAGCAGTTCTTC,CASSYEVWVSEQFF
-,many,TRBJ2-7,TRBV6-2/TRBV6-3,TGTGCCAGCAGCCCACCCGGGCAGGGCTACGAGCAGTACTTC,CASSPPGQGYEQYF
-,many,TRBJ2-3,TRBV5-1,TGCGCCAGCAGCTTGGGGGACAACACAGATACGCAGTATTTT,CASSLGDNTDTQYF
-,many,TRBJ2-4,TRBV20-1,TGCAGTGTGGGCCGAGCCGTTGTAGCCAAAAACATTCAGTACTTC,CSVGRAVVAKNIQYF
-,many,TRBJ1-6,TRBV4-3,TGCGCCAGCAAGGGAGACAGGTTTGAATCACCCCTCCACTTT,CASKGDRFESPLHF
-,few,TRBJ1-1,TRBV12-3/TRBV12-4,TGTACCAGCAGTTTAGCGGGGGGGGGACTCTTGATCATGAACACTGAAGCTTTCTTT,CTSSLAGGGLLIMNTEAFF
-,many,TRBJ1-2,TRBV6-2/TRBV6-3,TGTGCCAGCAGCGGACAAAGCTATGGCTACACCTTC,CASSGQSYGYTF